This T cell receptor beta chain was captured by sequencing in a study of blood T cell repertoires in COVID-19. At the level of the study: The United States, Italy and Spain supplied acute and convalescent COVID-19 samples. T cells, B-cell-depleted T cells, or PBMCs supplied cDNA or gDNA.

Per the original data handling: The authors estimated nucleated cell counts from reference gene primer amplification. The protocol was immunoSEQ multiplex PCR, while the TCRdb copy is restricted to in-frame clones and leaves out a portion. V and J calls and clone size are as listed in that table; D and trimming were resolved from the DNA. The data contain approximately 85,000 clones, about 85% of them singletons. Germline-derived CDR1 and CDR2 are SGDLS and YYNGEE. This CDR3 region has 18 residues. The J segment lost 0 bases and the V segment lost 6 bases, leaving 15 bases of the junction unmatched. What was sequenced was peripheral blood. The source is a woman aged 50 to 65 with active or convalescent COVID-19. The rearrangement joins TRBV9 to TRBJ1-3; 7 bases line up with TRBD1. The CDR3 region has the DNA TGTGCCAGCACCCCTTCCGGGACAGCCACCTTCTCTGGAAACACCATATATTTT. Protein product: CASTPSGTATFSGNTIYF.